These 17 T cell receptor beta chains were sequenced from one sample in a study of blood T cell repertoires in COVID-19. The assay was immunoSEQ multiplex PCR, and TCRdb's table has in-frame clones only and misses some. The repertoire has 25,000 to 35,000 clones, roughly 82% of them found once; the top ten carry 1.8%. Sequencing was carried out using peripheral blood. The receptor set was obtained from an older man with active or convalescent COVID-19.

The sample holds one count of this clone. The CDR3 is CASSEGTSGTYNEQFF. CDR3 nucleotides: TGTGCCAGCAGTGAGGGGACTAGCGGGACCTACAATGAGCAGTTCTTC. This chain uses TRBV2 with TRBJ2-1, with 13 nucleotides matching TRBD2. Germline CDR1 is SNHLY and CDR2 is FYNNEI. V lost 3 bases, J lost 2 bases, and 1 base stayed unmatched. The length of the CDR3 is 16 residues.

The chain links TRBV2 to TRBJ1-2; D perhaps matches TRBD1 (5 bases). The CDR3 contains 13 residues. The V end lost 1 base, the J end lost 8 bases, and 11 bases lay between the germline ends. In germline, CDR1 is SNHLY, CDR2 FYNNEI. The chain's CDR3 is CASSEEGFKGYTF. The CDR3 nucleotides are TGTGCCAGCAGTGAAGAGGGGTTTAAGGGCTACACCTTC.

This clone was observed a single time. The chain couples TRBV6-5 to TRBJ1-2; TRBD1 might be the D (5 bases). From germline, CDR1 is MNHEY and CDR2 SVGAGI. The CDR3 totals 15 residues. Trimming removed 0 bases from V and 8 bases from J, with 16 bases in between. CDR3 sequence reads: CASSYSGLVGGGYTF. The CDR3 coding sequence is TGTGCCAGCAGTTACTCGGGGCTCGTGGGAGGGGGCTACACCTTC.

For the CDR3, the DNA is TGCAGTGCTAGCATTAACTATGGCTACACCTTC. This codes for CSASINYGYTF. The rearrangement links TRBV20-1 to TRBJ1-2; unclear D gene. The CDR3 is 11 amino acids. V lost 3 bases and J 1 base, leaving 3 bases between the germline ends. Germline CDR1 DFQATT, CDR2 SNEGSKA (reference sequence).

This chain connects TRBV28 to TRBJ1-2, with D perhaps matching TRBD1 (6 bases). This CDR3 has 14 amino acids. The V end lost 2 bases, the J end lost 4 bases, and 11 bases lay between the germline ends. CDR1 is MDHEN and CDR2 is SYDVKM in the germline V gene. CDR3 loop: CASSLPTGSYGYTF. DNA for the CDR3: TGTGCCAGCAGTTTACCCACAGGGTCCTATGGCTACACCTTC.

The chain combines TRBV5-8 with TRBJ2-7; 8 bases agree with TRBD2. This CDR3 region has 15 residues. Germline CDR1 and CDR2: SGHTS and YDEGEE. Germline trimming cut 4 bases from V and 3 bases from J; bases unmatched to any gene: 9. CDR3 in DNA: TGTGCCAGCAGCCAGGGACTAGGGGCGAACTACGAGCAGTACTTC. Residues: CASSQGLGANYEQYF.

The V gene is TRBV7-6, the J gene TRBJ2-7, with D perhaps TRBD1 (6 bases). V shed 5 bases and J shed 3 bases, with 8 bases lying between them. Germline assignment: CDR1 SGHVS and CDR2 FNYEAQ. The CDR3 consists of 12 residues. This CDR3 is CASSLTGYEQYF. DNA for the CDR3: TGTGCCAGCAGCCTGACAGGCTACGAGCAGTACTTC. Combining the CDR3 with reference TRBV7-6 and TRBJ2-7 gives the whole variable domain GAGVSQSPRYKVTKRGQDVALRCDPISGHVSLYWYRQALGQGPEFLTYFNYEAQQDKSGLPNDRFSAERPEGSISTLTIQRTEQRDSAMYRCASSLTGYEQYFGPGTRLTVT.

The chain employs TRBV7-6 and TRBJ2-7; 9 nucleotides line up with TRBD1. Germline V CDR1 and CDR2: SGHVS, FNYEAQ. The junction had 4 bases not matched to a gene; V was cut back by 4 bases and J by 6 bases. The CDR3 covers 13 residues. The CDR3 spells CASSYTGGREQYF. In DNA form, the CDR3 reads TGTGCCAGCAGCTACACAGGGGGCCGCGAGCAGTACTTC. The full variable domain, with the rest looked up from reference TRBV7-6 and TRBJ2-7, is GAGVSQSPRYKVTKRGQDVALRCDPISGHVSLYWYRQALGQGPEFLTYFNYEAQQDKSGLPNDRFSAERPEGSISTLTIQRTEQRDSAMYRCASSYTGGREQYFGPGTRLTVT.

The chain carries TRBV14 and TRBJ2-2, with D unclear. CDR3 length equals 15 residues. Germline CDR1 and CDR2: SGHDN and FVKESK. V was pared by 1 base and J by 5 bases, with 11 bases between. The CDR3 is CASSQGRARTGELFF. DNA for the CDR3: TGTGCCAGCAGCCAAGGACGCGCGCGGACCGGGGAGCTGTTTTTT.

This clone appeared a single time. The chain combines TRBV2 with TRBJ2-2; D is ambiguous. Between the trimmed V and J ends, which lost 4 bases and 4 bases, there was a span of 7 bases. This CDR3 region has 13 residues. Germline lookup yields CDR1 SNHLY and CDR2 FYNNEI. The CDR3 sequence: CASSVGSTGELFF. CDR3 coding DNA: TGTGCCAGCAGTGTGGGCAGCACCGGGGAGCTGTTTTTT.

The genes are TRBV3-1 (or the pseudogene TRBV3-2) and TRBJ2-3, with 8 bases that match TRBD2. V gave up 6 bases and J gave up 0 bases; unmatched junction bases: 5. The CDR3 has 15 amino acids. Per germline, CDR1 LGHDT and CDR2 YNNKEL (reference sequence). As DNA, the CDR3 is TGTGCCAGCAGGCGGACTAGCCGGAGCACAGATACGCAGTATTTT. It translates to CASRRTSRSTDTQYF.

This clone has only one observation. The chain employs TRBV5-1 and TRBJ2-7; 8 bases agree with TRBD2. The CDR3 has 16 residues. Germline V lookup: CDR1 SGHRS, CDR2 YFSETQ. J lost 0 bases, V lost 0 bases, and 5 bases had no gene match. The CDR3 protein is CASSLVGGASSYEQYF. The DNA of the CDR3 is TGCGCCAGCAGCTTGGTCGGGGGGGCCAGCTCCTACGAGCAGTACTTC. The variable domain in full, completed from reference TRBV5-1 and TRBJ2-7, reads KAGVTQTPRYLIKTRGQQVTLSCSPISGHRSVSWYQQTPGQGLQFLFEYFSETQRNKGNFPGRFSGRQFSNSRSEMNVSTLELGDSALYLCASSLVGGASSYEQYFGPGTRLTVT.

The V call is TRBV27, the J call TRBJ2-2; possibly TRBD1 for D (6 bases). Per germline, CDR1 MNHEY and CDR2 SMNVEV (reference sequence). There are 17 residues in the CDR3. The ends were cut back, 5 bases at V and 2 bases at J, with 18 bases in the middle. Here the CDR3 reads CASSPAAGTLNTGELFF. CDR3 bases: TGTGCCAGCAGTCCCGCTGCCGGGACACTTAACACCGGGGAGCTGTTTTTT.

The chain is built from TRBV7-3 and TRBJ2-3; 9 bases fit TRBD2. Unmatched junction bases numbered 5, after V lost 2 bases and J lost 5 bases. CDR3 size: 15 residues. The germline V gene has CDR1 SGHTA and CDR2 FQGTGA. Written as DNA, the CDR3 is TGTGCCAGCAGCTTAGTAGCGGGGGCCAAAGATACGCAGTATTTT. It encodes CASSLVAGAKDTQYF.

The rearrangement links TRBV10-2 to TRBJ2-7; 10 positions agree with TRBD2. Germline V gene data show CDR1 as WSHSY and CDR2 as SAAADI. The V gene end was trimmed by 2 bases and the J gene end by 2 bases; junction bases not matched to a gene: 3. The CDR3 totals 15 residues. For the CDR3, the DNA is TGCGCCAGCAGTGAGGTACTAGCGGGACCCTACGAGCAGTACTTC. Translated: CASSEVLAGPYEQYF.

This chain links TRBV19 with TRBJ1-2, with a weak D call TRBD1 (5 bases). The V and J ends lost 6 bases and 7 bases respectively, with 12 bases between them. Looked up from germline, CDR1 is LNHDA and CDR2 is SQIVND (reference sequence). The CDR3 has 12 residues. CDR3 DNA sequence: TGTGCCAGTAGCACCCGGGGGGGTGGCTACACCTTC. This translates into CASSTRGGGYTF.

This clone was seen a single time. The genes are TRBV3-1 (or the pseudogene TRBV3-2) and TRBJ2-5; D is ambiguous. Trimming removed 3 bases at V and 4 bases at J, with 3 bases between. The CDR3 covers 11 residues. From germline, CDR1 is LGHDT and CDR2 YNNKEL (reference sequence). CDR3 sequence (DNA): TGTGCCAGCAGCCACTCAGAGACCCAGTACTTC. As protein: CASSHSETQYF.